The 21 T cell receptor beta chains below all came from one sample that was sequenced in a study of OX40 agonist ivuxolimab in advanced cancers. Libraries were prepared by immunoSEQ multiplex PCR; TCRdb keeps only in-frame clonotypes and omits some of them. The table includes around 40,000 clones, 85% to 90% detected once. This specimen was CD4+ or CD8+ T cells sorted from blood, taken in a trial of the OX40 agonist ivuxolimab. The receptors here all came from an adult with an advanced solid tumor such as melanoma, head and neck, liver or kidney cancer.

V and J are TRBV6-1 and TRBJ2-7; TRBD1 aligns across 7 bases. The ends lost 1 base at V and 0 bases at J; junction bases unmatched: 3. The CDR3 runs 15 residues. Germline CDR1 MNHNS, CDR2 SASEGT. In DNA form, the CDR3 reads TGTGCCAGCAGTGAAGAGGGACAGCCCTCCTACGAGCAGTACTTC. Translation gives CASSEEGQPSYEQYF.

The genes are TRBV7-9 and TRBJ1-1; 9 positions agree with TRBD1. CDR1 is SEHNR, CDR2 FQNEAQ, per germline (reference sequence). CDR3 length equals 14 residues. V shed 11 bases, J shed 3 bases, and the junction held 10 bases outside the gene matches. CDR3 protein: CAEKPGQGYTEAFF. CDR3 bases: TGTGCCGAGAAACCGGGACAGGGTTACACTGAAGCTTTCTTT.

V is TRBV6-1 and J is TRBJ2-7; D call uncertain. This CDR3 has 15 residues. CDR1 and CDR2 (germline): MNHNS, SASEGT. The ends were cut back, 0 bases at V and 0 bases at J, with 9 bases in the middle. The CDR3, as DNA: TGTGCCAGCAGTGAAGCTCCGGCACTCTCCTACGAGCAGTACTTC. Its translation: CASSEAPALSYEQYF.

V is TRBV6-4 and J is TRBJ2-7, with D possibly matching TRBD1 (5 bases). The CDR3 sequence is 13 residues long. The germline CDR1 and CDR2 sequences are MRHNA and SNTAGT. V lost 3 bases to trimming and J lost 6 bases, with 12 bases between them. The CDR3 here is CASSEVGVSEQYF. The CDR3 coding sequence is TGTGCCAGCAGTGAGGTAGGGGTGAGCGAGCAGTACTTC.

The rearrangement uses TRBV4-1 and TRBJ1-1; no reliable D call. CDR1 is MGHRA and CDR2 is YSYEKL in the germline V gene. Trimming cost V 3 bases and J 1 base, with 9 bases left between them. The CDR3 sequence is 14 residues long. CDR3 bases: TGCGCCAGCAGCCAGACGGTTCGGAACACTGAAGCTTTCTTT. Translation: CASSQTVRNTEAFF.

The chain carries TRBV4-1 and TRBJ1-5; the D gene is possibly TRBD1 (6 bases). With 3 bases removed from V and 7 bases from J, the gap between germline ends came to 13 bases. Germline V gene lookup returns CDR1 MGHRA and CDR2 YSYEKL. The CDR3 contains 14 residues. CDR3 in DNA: TGCGCCAGCAGCCAGGAATTGGGGGGCCAGCCCCAGCATTTT. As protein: CASSQELGGQPQHF.

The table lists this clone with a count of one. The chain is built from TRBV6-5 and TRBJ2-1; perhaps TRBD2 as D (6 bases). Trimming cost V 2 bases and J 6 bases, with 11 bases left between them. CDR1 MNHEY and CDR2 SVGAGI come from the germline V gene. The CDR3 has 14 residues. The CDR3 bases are TGTGCCAGCAGTTACACGGGACTTCTCAATGAGCAGTTCTTC. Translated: CASSYTGLLNEQFF.

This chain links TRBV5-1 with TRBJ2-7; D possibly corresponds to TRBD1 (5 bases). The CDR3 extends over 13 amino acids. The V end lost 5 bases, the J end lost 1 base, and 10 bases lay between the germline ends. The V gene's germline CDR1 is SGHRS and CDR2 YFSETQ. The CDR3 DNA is TGCGCCAGCAGTCGGGCAGGGTCCTACGAGCAGTACTTC. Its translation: CASSRAGSYEQYF.

The CDR3 bases are TGTGCCAGCAGGACGGAATACTCTGGGGCCAACGTCCTGACTTTC. Translating gives CASRTEYSGANVLTF. The V call is TRBV6-1, the J call TRBJ2-6, with D unresolved. Trimming left V 6 bases short and J 0 bases short, with 9 bases between. CDR3 length equals 15 residues. In germline, CDR1 is MNHNS, CDR2 SASEGT.

The CDR3 DNA reads TGTGCCAGCAGCTTCTCGTCAGGGGCGGGCAATGAGCAGTTCTTC. Translating gives CASSFSSGAGNEQFF. The gene calls are TRBV13 and TRBJ2-1; perhaps TRBD1 as D (6 bases). This CDR3 region has 15 residues. Germline loops: CDR1 PRHDT, CDR2 FYEKMQ (reference sequence). With 3 bases removed from V and 6 bases from J, the gap between germline ends came to 15 bases. Full variable domain (outside the CDR3, taken from reference TRBV13 and TRBJ2-1): AAGVIQSPRHLIKEKRETATLKCYPIPRHDTVYWYQQGPGQDPQFLISFYEKMQSDKGSIPDRFSAQQFSDYHSELNMSSLELGDSALYFCASSFSSGAGNEQFFGPGTRLTVL.

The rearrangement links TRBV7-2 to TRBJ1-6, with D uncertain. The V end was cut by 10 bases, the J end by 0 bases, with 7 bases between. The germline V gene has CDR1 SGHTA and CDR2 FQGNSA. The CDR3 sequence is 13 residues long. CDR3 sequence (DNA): TGTGCCACTCAGAGCTCCTATAATTCACCCCTCCACTTT. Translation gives CATQSSYNSPLHF.

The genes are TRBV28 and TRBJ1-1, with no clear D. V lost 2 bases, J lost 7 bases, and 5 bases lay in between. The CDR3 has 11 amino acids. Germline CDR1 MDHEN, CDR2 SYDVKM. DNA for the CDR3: TGTGCCAGCAGTTTAGGGGATGAAGCTTTCTTT. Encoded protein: CASSLGDEAFF.

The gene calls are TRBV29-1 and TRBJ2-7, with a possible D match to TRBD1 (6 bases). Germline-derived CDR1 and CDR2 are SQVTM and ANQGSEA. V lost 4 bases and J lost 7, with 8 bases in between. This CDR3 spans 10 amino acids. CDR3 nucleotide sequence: TGCAGCGTTGGGACAGCAGAGCAGTACTTC. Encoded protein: CSVGTAEQYF.

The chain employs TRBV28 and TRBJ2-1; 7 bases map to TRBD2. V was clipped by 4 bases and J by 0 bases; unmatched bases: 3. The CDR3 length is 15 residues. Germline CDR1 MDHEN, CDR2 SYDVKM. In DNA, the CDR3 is TGTGCCAGCAGTTCCCGGACTAGCTCCTACAATGAGCAGTTCTTC. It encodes CASSSRTSSYNEQFF.

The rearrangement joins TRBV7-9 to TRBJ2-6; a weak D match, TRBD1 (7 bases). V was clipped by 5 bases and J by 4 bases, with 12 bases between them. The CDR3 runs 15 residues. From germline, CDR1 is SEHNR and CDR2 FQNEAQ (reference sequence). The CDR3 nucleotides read TGTGCCAGCAGCCCAGGGGGGATCGGGGCCAACGTCCTGACTTTC. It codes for CASSPGGIGANVLTF.

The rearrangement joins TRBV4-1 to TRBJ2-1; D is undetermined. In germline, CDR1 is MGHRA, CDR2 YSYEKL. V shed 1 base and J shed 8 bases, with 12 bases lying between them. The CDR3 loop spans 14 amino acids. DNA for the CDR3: TGCGCCAGCAGCCAAGTGGGGATTCGGGATGAGCAGTTCTTC. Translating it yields CASSQVGIRDEQFF.

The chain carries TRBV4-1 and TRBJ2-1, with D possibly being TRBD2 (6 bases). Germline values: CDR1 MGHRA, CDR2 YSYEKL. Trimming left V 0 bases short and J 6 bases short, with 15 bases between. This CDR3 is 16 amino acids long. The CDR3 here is CASSQDHGGTTNEQFF. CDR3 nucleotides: TGCGCCAGCAGCCAAGATCACGGCGGGACGACCAATGAGCAGTTCTTC.

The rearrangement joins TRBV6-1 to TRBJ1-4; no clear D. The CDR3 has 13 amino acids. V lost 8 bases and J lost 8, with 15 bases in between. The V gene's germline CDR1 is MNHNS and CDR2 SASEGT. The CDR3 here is CASRKEFREKLFF. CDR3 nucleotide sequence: TGTGCCAGCCGTAAGGAATTCAGGGAAAAACTGTTTTTT.

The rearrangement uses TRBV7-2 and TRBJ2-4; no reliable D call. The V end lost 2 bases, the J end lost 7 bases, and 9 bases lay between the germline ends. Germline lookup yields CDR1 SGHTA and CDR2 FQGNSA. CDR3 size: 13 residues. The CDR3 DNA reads TGTGCCAGCAGCTTACCGTTACCGAACATTCAGTACTTC. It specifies CASSLPLPNIQYF.

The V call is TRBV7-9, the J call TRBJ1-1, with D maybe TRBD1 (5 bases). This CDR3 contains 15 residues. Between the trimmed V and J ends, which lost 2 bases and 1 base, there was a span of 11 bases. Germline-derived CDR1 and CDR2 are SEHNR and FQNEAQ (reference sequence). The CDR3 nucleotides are TGTGCCAGCAGCTTAACCGACAGTCCGAACACTGAAGCTTTCTTT. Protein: CASSLTDSPNTEAFF.

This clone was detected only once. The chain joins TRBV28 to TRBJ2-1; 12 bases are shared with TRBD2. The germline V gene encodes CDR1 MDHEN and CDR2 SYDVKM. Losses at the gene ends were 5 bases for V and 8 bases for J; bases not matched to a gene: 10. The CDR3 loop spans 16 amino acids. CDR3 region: CASSLPGTSGSHEQFF. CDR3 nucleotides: TGTGCCAGCAGTCTCCCCGGGACTAGCGGGTCCCATGAGCAGTTCTTC.